The 9 T cell receptor beta chains reported below all come from one sample, sequenced in a study of breast tumors, draining lymph nodes, adjacent tissues. TCRdb redid the calling of the multiplex PCR reads with MiXCR, one entry per CDR3 protein. The repertoire holds approximately 120,000 distinct CDR3 sequences, with around 21% as singletons. The lymph nodes were axillary draining lymph nodes from breast cancer patients. Sequenced material: axillary lymph node tissue. The receptors shown here come from a female donor with breast cancer. Some clones in this sample may be carry-over from other donors' samples.

The gene calls are TRBV3-1 and TRBJ2-3, with 8 bases fitting TRBD2. Germline assignment: CDR1 LGHDT and CDR2 YNNKEL (reference sequence). The CDR3 extends over 20 amino acids. The J segment lost 0 bases and the V segment lost 2 bases, leaving 16 bases of the junction unmatched. The CDR3 reads CASSQYPGLVRGGSTDTQYF. The CDR3 region has the DNA TGTGCCAGCAGCCAATATCCGGGACTAGTCCGGGGAGGTAGCACAGATACGCAGTATTTT.

This clonotype appeared many times. This chain uses TRBV2 with TRBJ2-3; D may be TRBD2 (5 bases). CDR3 length equals 13 residues. The germline V and J ends were trimmed by 5 bases and 3 bases, with 9 bases remaining between them. From germline, CDR1 is SNHLY and CDR2 FYNNEI. The CDR3, as DNA: TGTGCCAGCAGTTCCGAGGGTACAGATACGCAGTATTTT. Amino acids: CASSSEGTDTQYF.

In this sample, this clonotype turned up a few times. This chain connects TRBV6-1 to TRBJ2-1, with 11 bases matching TRBD2. After removal of 1 base from V and 9 bases from J, the junction contained 8 bases not matched to a gene. This CDR3 is built from 16 residues. Germline V gene sequence: CDR1 MNHNS, CDR2 SASEGT. CDR3: CASSEGRLAGGSEQFF. CDR3 bases: TGTGCCAGCAGTGAAGGGCGTCTAGCGGGAGGAAGTGAGCAGTTCTTC.

This clonotype was detected ten times or more. V and J are TRBV7-9 and TRBJ2-3; possibly TRBD2 for D (5 bases). CDR3 length equals 10 residues. Trimming left V 11 bases short and J 3 bases short, with 6 bases between. Germline V lookup: CDR1 SEHNR, CDR2 FQNEAQ (reference sequence). The CDR3 region is CAGLTDTQYF. The CDR3 DNA reads TGTGCCGGACTGACAGATACGCAGTATTTT.

This clonotype was seen repeatedly, ten times or more. This chain joins TRBV6-5 and TRBJ2-1; 7 nucleotides line up with TRBD1. Germline loops: CDR1 MNHEY, CDR2 SVGAGI. This CDR3 region has 13 residues. Trimming cost V 5 bases and J 10 bases; bases outside gene matches: 8. CDR3 sequence (DNA): TGTGCCAGCAGTCCCCTACAGGGGAGCGAGCAGTTCTTC. This gives the protein CASSPLQGSEQFF.

This clonotype has at least ten counts. DNA for the CDR3: TGTGCCAGCGGATGGCGCGAGCAGTACTTC. This sequence encodes CASGWREQYF. This chain connects TRBV6-5 to TRBJ2-7; D gene ambiguous. The CDR3 consists of 10 residues. Per germline, CDR1 MNHEY and CDR2 SVGAGI. Between the trimmed V and J ends, which lost 8 bases and 6 bases, there was a span of 8 bases.

This clonotype appeared many times. J is TRBJ2-3 and V is TRBV18, with a tentative D call TRBD1 (6 bases). The germline CDR1 and CDR2 sequences are KGHSH and LQKENI. The CDR3 sequence is 15 residues long. The germline V and J ends were trimmed by 3 bases and 7 bases, with 17 bases remaining between them. The CDR3 loop reads CASSPRDKVPHTQYF. Here the CDR3 DNA reads TGTGCCAGCTCACCCCGGGACAAGGTCCCTCATACGCAGTATTTT.

In its sample, this clonotype was seen many times. The V gene is TRBV20-1, the J gene TRBJ2-7; 11 bases are a match to TRBD1. The V and J ends lost 4 bases and 9 bases, in that order; junction bases with no gene match: 8. In germline, CDR1 is DFQATT, CDR2 SNEGSKA (reference sequence). The CDR3 loop spans 13 amino acids. The DNA of the CDR3 is TGCAGTGCTATCCGAGGACAGGGGGCTTCGCAGTACTTC. Translation: CSAIRGQGASQYF.

As regards this clonotype: This may be a read error, as it is one base from a much larger clone. The V and J genes are TRBV29-1 and TRBJ1-5; 8 bases fit TRBD1. J was trimmed by 7 bases and V by 4 bases; bases with no gene match: 6. This CDR3 has 13 residues. Germline V gene sequence: CDR1 SQVTM, CDR2 ANQGSEA. This chain's CDR3 is CSVGGDRTQPQHF. The CDR3 bases are TGCAGCGTTGGGGGGGACAGGACACAGCCCCAGCATTTT.